This section outlines one T cell receptor (beta chain) sequence together with its context. Its cognate antigen is unknown. These data are taken from a study of shared clonotypes between healthy human individuals. On the study more broadly: CD4 naive and CD4 memory each took three plates per donor, while CD8 naive took two and CD8 memory one.

Broader study findings: A reduction in generation probabilities was seen for non-shared clonotypes relative to those shared by all four donors.

In the study's own analysis: ImmunoSEQ output lacked quality scores and full-length reads, limiting matched filtering. Assay used: immunoSEQ multiplex PCR; TCRdb lists only in-frame clones, some missing. The DNA was the basis for D and trimming; V, J and clone size are from that table. Of around 2.1 million clones in the sample, approximately 94% were seen once. The CDR3 covers 11 residues. Germline V gene data show CDR1 as MNHEY and CDR2 as SVGAGI. The naive CD8 population came from CD45RO-negative cells selected for CCR7, without terminally differentiated effector memory CD45RA+ cells. The chain combines TRBV6-5 with TRBJ1-4; D ambiguous. The DNA end lines up better with TRBJ2-2; the J call may be wrong. Specimen: naive CD8+ T cells from PBMCs. The origin of this receptor is a man between 18 and 29 years old in good health. Some clones in this sample may be carry-over from other donors' samples. CDR3 coding DNA: TGTGCCAGCAGTTCGAAGGGGGAGCTGTTTTTT. This codes for CASSSKGELFF.